This T cell receptor beta chain was captured by sequencing in a study of T-cell reconstitution after alpha-beta-depleted transplantation in children. TCRbeta library construction was performed incorporating unique molecular identifiers. TCRdb reprocessed the PCR reads with MiXCR, giving one entry per CDR3 protein. The data contain some 460,000 distinct CDR3 sequences, around 15% of them singletons. Study observations and caveats: Diversity of TCRbeta at day 60 was high in some patients, arising from surviving recipient T cells and thymic progenitors. Newly made T cells mostly supplied T-cell counts and diversity one year after transplant. About two months after transplant, alpha-beta T cells reportedly came from several hundred expanded graft clones.

Only a few counts were recorded for this clonotype. Its antigen is unidentified. The V end was cut by 6 bases, the J end by 0 bases, with 12 bases between. CDR1 and CDR2 (germline): SEHNR, FQNEAQ (reference sequence). CDR3 size: 15 residues. This sequence originates from a boy under two years old who had a stem cell transplant for Wiskott-Aldrich syndrome, so the T cells may come from the graft donor. Sequenced here: PBMCs, mostly from graft donor cells, sampled 360 days after TCRalphabeta/CD19-depleted stem cell transplant. The chain carries TRBV7-9 and TRBJ1-3, with D maybe TRBD1 (6 bases). CDR3 loop: CASSSTGNSGNTIYF. The CDR3 DNA follows: TGTGCCAGCAGTTCTACAGGGAACTCTGGAAACACCATATATTTT. Looking up the rest from reference TRBV7-9 and TRBJ1-3 gives the full variable domain: DTGVSQNPRHKITKRGQNVTFRCDPISEHNRLYWYRQTLGQGPEFLTYFQNEAQLEKSRLLSDRFSAERPKGSFSTLEIQRTEQGDSAMYLCASSSTGNSGNTIYFGEGSWLTVV.